The 14 T cell receptor beta chains below were found in one sample sequenced in a study of vaccination effects on CD4 cells after COVID-19. Sequencing was performed with immunoSEQ multiplex PCR; in TCRdb, only in-frame clones are kept and a portion is missing. The sample has about 13,000 clones, approximately 70% seen once. Sequencing was preceded by expansion of antigen-specific CD4+ T cells with viral peptide pools in the ViraFEST assay. CD4+ T cells were isolated after 10 days of culture. Convalescent patients had PCR-confirmed SARS-CoV-2 infection between March and December 2020. BNT162b2 vaccine or mRNA-1273 vaccine was given to participants in two doses. No antigens are known for them. Sequenced here: CD4+ T cells from PBMCs cultured with HCoV-NL63 spike peptides, sampled after COVID-19 vaccination. The receptors here all came from a human donor who had a prior SARS-CoV-2 infection.

The chain uses TRBV24-1 and TRBJ2-1; 10 nucleotides match TRBD2. The germline V gene has CDR1 KGHDR and CDR2 SFDVKD. With V trimmed by 2 bases and J by 0 bases, 3 bases remained unmatched. The CDR3 is 17 residues long. CDR3 bases: TGTGCCACCAGTGATTCACTAGCGGGGAGCTCCTACAATGAGCAGTTCTTC. Translated, it gives CATSDSLAGSSYNEQFF.

A few counts support this clone. The CDR3 DNA is TGTGCCAGCAGCCCATTGCAGGGTGATCAGCCCCAGCATTTT. Its translation: CASSPLQGDQPQHF. The chain employs TRBV27 and TRBJ1-5, with D possibly matching TRBD1 (5 bases). This CDR3 comprises 14 residues. V was cut by 6 bases and J by 5 bases, with 14 bases left in between. From germline, CDR1 is MNHEY and CDR2 SMNVEV (reference sequence).

The V call is TRBV2, the J call TRBJ2-7, with a possible D match to TRBD1 (5 bases). The CDR3 is 13 amino acids. CDR1 is SNHLY and CDR2 is FYNNEI in the germline V gene. Trimming took 6 bases from V and 0 from J, leaving 9 bases between them. DNA of the CDR3: TGTGCCAGCAGACTCACAGGCTCCTACGAGCAGTACTTC. As protein: CASRLTGSYEQYF.

This clone was seen only a few times. The genes are TRBV11-2 and TRBJ1-1, with D maybe TRBD1 (5 bases). The V and J ends lost 4 bases and 4 bases respectively, with 19 bases between them. The CDR3 has 16 amino acids. Germline values: CDR1 SGHAT, CDR2 FQNNGV. The CDR3, as DNA: TGTGCCAGCAGCTCGCAGTTAAGCGGGGGGACCACTGAAGCTTTCTTT. Its translation is CASSSQLSGGTTEAFF. The full variable domain, with the rest looked up from reference TRBV11-2 and TRBJ1-1, is EAGVAQSPRYKIIEKRQSVAFWCNPISGHATLYWYQQILGQGPKLLIQFQNNGVVDDSQLPKDRFSAERLKGVDSTLKIQPAKLEDSAVYLCASSSQLSGGTTEAFFGQGTRLTVV.

This rearrangement joins TRBV7-2 to TRBJ1-2, with 7 bases that match TRBD1. There are 13 residues in the CDR3. Germline-derived CDR1 and CDR2 are SGHTA and FQGNSA. V shed 1 base and J 6 bases; nucleotides not matched to a gene: 2. The CDR3 bases are TGTGCCAGCAGCTTAGACAGGGGAGATGGCTACACCTTC. Amino acids: CASSLDRGDGYTF.

A note on this clone: At one boundary the junction diverges from the germline segment, which might be a read error. The CDR3 nucleotides are TGTGCCATCAGTGATGCTTATTATATCTTC. Translated, it gives CAISDAYYIF. The genes are TRBV10-3 and TRBJ2-7; D remains unclear. CDR1 is ENHRY, CDR2 SYGVKD, per germline. This CDR3 is built from 10 residues.

The chain uses TRBV11-3 and TRBJ2-3; TRBD2 matches 11 bases. The CDR3 spans 15 residues. CDR1 SGHNT and CDR2 YENEEA come from the germline V gene. The junction had 6 bases not matched to a gene; V was cut back by 4 bases and J by 6 bases. CDR3 nucleotide sequence: TGTGCCAGCAGCTGGGGACTAGCGGCGGCGGATACGCAGTATTTT. It is translated as CASSWGLAAADTQYF. Based on the CDR3 plus reference TRBV11-3 and TRBJ2-3, the full variable domain is EAGVVQSPRYKIIEKKQPVAFWCNPISGHNTLYWYLQNLGQGPELLIRYENEEAVDDSQLPKDRFSAERLKGVDSTLKIQPAELGDSAVYLCASSWGLAAADTQYFGPGTRLTVL.

This rearrangement joins TRBV3-1 (or the pseudogene TRBV3-2) to TRBJ2-2; D uncertain. The CDR3 has 13 residues. Germline CDR1 is LGHDT and CDR2 is YNNKEL (reference sequence). V dropped 3 bases and J dropped 6 bases, with 8 bases sitting between them. CDR3 nucleotide sequence: TGTGCCAGCAGCCAGAGAGGCGCCGGGGAGCTGTTTTTT. Protein sequence: CASSQRGAGELFF.

This clone was recorded once. This sequence joins TRBV19 and TRBJ2-1, with D perhaps assigned TRBD1 or TRBD2 (7 bases each). CDR3 length: 14 residues. Germline V lookup: CDR1 LNHDA, CDR2 SQIVND (reference sequence). Trimming removed 11 bases at V and 7 bases at J, with 21 bases between. CDR3 nucleotide sequence: TGTGCCTCCCGACTGGCAGGGGGGGCGAATGAGCAGTTCTTC. This encodes CASRLAGGANEQFF.

The chain uses TRBV6-1 and TRBJ2-3; D may be TRBD2 (6 bases). The V end lost 2 bases, the J end lost 3 bases, and 15 bases lay between the germline ends. Looked up from germline, CDR1 is MNHNS and CDR2 is SASEGT. There are 16 residues in the CDR3. The CDR3 sequence is CASSENGGSETDTQYF. The CDR3 DNA reads as TGTGCCAGCAGTGAAAATGGAGGGTCTGAAACAGATACGCAGTATTTT.

The V call is TRBV4-2, the J call TRBJ2-5; D gene uncertain. Between the trimmed V and J ends, which lost 0 bases and 0 bases, there was a span of 14 bases. The CDR3 is 17 amino acids. Looked up from germline, CDR1 is LGHNA and CDR2 is YNFKEQ. CDR3 amino acids: CASSQESSIRYQETQYF. The CDR3 DNA sequence: TGTGCCAGCAGCCAAGAAAGTAGCATACGGTACCAAGAGACCCAGTACTTC.

This chain joins TRBV4-2 and TRBJ2-3; perhaps TRBD1 as D (6 bases). V was trimmed by 0 bases and J by 4 bases, leaving 17 bases between them. Germline loops: CDR1 LGHNA, CDR2 YNFKEQ. There are 17 residues in the CDR3. CDR3 nucleotides: TGTGCCAGCAGCCAAGACAGGGGTAATAGTGTCGCAGATACGCAGTATTTT. It yields the protein CASSQDRGNSVADTQYF.

As DNA, the CDR3 is TGTGCCAGCGTGCAGGGGTACAATGAGCAGTTCTTC. It encodes CASVQGYNEQFF. V gene TRBV6-6 combines with J gene TRBJ2-1; D is possibly TRBD1 (6 bases). Between the trimmed V and J ends, which lost 8 bases and 4 bases, there was a span of 9 bases. The length of the CDR3 is 12 residues. Germline V gene sequence: CDR1 MNHNY, CDR2 SVGAGI (reference sequence).

The chain recombines TRBV24-1 with TRBJ1-5; D may be TRBD1 (5 bases). The CDR3 covers 14 residues. V was pared by 3 bases and J by 3 bases, with 8 bases between. In germline, CDR1 is KGHDR, CDR2 SFDVKD. The CDR3 nucleotides are TGTGCCACCAGTGATCCCGGGACCAATCAGCCCCAGCATTTT. The encoded protein is CATSDPGTNQPQHF.